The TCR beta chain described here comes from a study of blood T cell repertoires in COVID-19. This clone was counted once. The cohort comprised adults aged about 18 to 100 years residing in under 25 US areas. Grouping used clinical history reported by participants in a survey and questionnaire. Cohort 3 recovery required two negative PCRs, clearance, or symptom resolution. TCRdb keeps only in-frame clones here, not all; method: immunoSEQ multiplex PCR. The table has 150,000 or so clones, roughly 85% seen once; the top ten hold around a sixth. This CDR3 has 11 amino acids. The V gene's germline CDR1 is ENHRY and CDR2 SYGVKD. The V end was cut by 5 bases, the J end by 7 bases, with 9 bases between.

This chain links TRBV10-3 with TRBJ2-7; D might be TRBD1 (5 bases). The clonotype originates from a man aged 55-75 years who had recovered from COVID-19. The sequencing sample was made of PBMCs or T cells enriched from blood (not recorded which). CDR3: CAISQQVEQYF. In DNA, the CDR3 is TGTGCCATCAGTCAACAGGTAGAGCAGTACTTC.